The clone carrying this T cell receptor beta chain turned up a few times. These data come from a study of neurological immune-mediated disorders. The V gene lost 5 bases and the J gene lost 6 bases, with 18 bases spanning the gap. The CDR3 has 14 residues. The V gene's germline CDR1 is SGHRS and CDR2 YFSETQ. Using its own MiXCR run on the 5' RACE reads, TCRdb lists one record per CDR3 protein. The sample yields roughly 80,000 distinct CDR3 sequences, 10% seen once. The V gene is TRBV5-1, the J gene TRBJ2-7; D ambiguous. Sequencing was performed on PBMCs. This TCR was sampled from a man between 40 and 49 years old in good health. The CDR3 bases are TGCGCCAGCAGGCCCGGGTCTCAATCGGGCGAGCAGTACTTC. Its protein product is CASRPGSQSGEQYF.